This TCR beta chain was recorded in a study of T cells in tumors after PD-1 blockade. Clones were read by immunoSEQ multiplex PCR, and TCRdb kept only the in-frame ones, dropping some. The table lists 50,000 or so clones, 79% of them singletons. CDR1 and CDR2 (germline): LGHDT, YNNKEL (reference sequence). V was trimmed by 1 base and J by 0 bases, leaving 16 bases between them. This CDR3 comprises 17 residues. The receptor was isolated from a human donor with basal cell carcinoma. Sequenced here: PBMCs, sampled before anti-PD-1 treatment. The V call is TRBV3-1 (or the pseudogene TRBV3-2), the J call TRBJ2-7; perhaps TRBD1 as D (6 bases). The chain's CDR3 is CASSQGFIGTSSYEQYF. CDR3 nucleotide sequence: TGTGCCAGCAGCCAAGGGTTTATAGGGACAAGCTCCTACGAGCAGTACTTC.